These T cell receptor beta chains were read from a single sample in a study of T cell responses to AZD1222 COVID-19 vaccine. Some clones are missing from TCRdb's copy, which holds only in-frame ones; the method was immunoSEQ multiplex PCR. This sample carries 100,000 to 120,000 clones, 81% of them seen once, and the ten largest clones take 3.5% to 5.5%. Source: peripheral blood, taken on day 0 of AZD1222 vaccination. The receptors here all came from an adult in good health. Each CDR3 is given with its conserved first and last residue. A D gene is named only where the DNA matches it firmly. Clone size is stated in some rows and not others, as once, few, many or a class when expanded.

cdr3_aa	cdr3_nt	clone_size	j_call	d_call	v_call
CASSRSYTGELFF	TGTGCCAGCAGCCGCAGTTACACCGGGGAGCTGTTTTTT	NA	TRBJ2-2	NA	TRBV7-2
CASSGGNQPQHF	TGTGCCAGCAGCGGGGGGAATCAGCCCCAGCATTTT	NA	TRBJ1-5	NA	TRBV7-9
CAWSRGLSGNTIYF	TGTGCCTGGAGCCGGGGACTCTCTGGAAACACCATATATTTT	NA	TRBJ1-3	NA	TRBV30
CASSSNINEQFF	TGTGCCAGCAGCTCGAACATCAATGAGCAGTTCTTC	once	TRBJ2-1	NA	TRBV3-1/TRBV3-2
CASRPYRDRPYEQYF	TGTGCAAGTCGCCCGTATCGGGACAGACCTTACGAGCAGTACTTC	NA	TRBJ2-7	NA	TRBV12-2
CASRGLAVPSEQYF	TGTGCCAGCAGAGGACTAGCAGTCCCTAGCGAGCAGTACTTC	NA	TRBJ2-7	TRBD2	TRBV7-2
CASSMGGETQYF	TGTGCCAGCAGTATGGGGGGGGAGACCCAGTACTTC	NA	TRBJ2-5	TRBD2	TRBV12-3/TRBV12-4
CASSYSNPGSYGYTF	TGTGCCAGCAGTTACTCGAATCCGGGTTCCTATGGCTACACCTTC	NA	TRBJ1-2	NA	TRBV6-5
CASSVALGSSGNTIYF	TGTGCCAGCAGCGTAGCACTAGGGAGCTCTGGAAACACCATATATTTT	NA	TRBJ1-3	NA	TRBV9
CASSEAPRIGTEAFF	TGTGCCAGCAGTGAAGCGCCGAGAATTGGGACTGAAGCTTTCTTT	few	TRBJ1-1	NA	TRBV2
CASSYTQETQYF	TGTGCCAGCAGTTACACTCAAGAGACCCAGTACTTC	once	TRBJ2-5	NA	TRBV6-2/TRBV6-3
CASSAGQEYQPQHF	TGTGCCAGTTCAGCTGGACAGGAGTATCAGCCCCAGCATTTT	NA	TRBJ1-5	TRBD1	TRBV19
CASRRTGVGYTF	TGTGCCAGCAGGCGTACAGGGGTTGGCTACACCTTC	NA	TRBJ1-2	TRBD1	TRBV12-3/TRBV12-4
CASNPGQAGELGFF	TGTGCCAGCAATCCGGGACAGGCGGGGGAATTAGGTTTCTTT	NA	TRBJ1-1	TRBD1	TRBV6-5
CASSPNRVVTEAFF	TGTGCCAGCAGCCCAAACAGGGTGGTCACTGAAGCTTTCTTT	NA	TRBJ1-1	NA	TRBV3-1/TRBV3-2
CASSPIEGWHEQFF	TGCGCCAGCAGCCCCATCGAGGGTTGGCATGAGCAGTTCTTC	NA	TRBJ2-1	NA	TRBV4-1
CASSQNLGSPLHF	TGTGCCAGCAGCCAAAACCTGGGGTCACCCCTCCACTTT	NA	TRBJ1-6	NA	TRBV14
CASSLGLAGGDHEQFF	TGCGCCAGCAGCTTGGGACTAGCGGGAGGTGACCATGAGCAGTTCTTC	NA	TRBJ2-1	TRBD2	TRBV5-1
CASSPQRPTNEKLFF	TGTGCCAGCTCACCTCAGCGGCCAACTAATGAAAAACTGTTTTTT	NA	TRBJ1-4	NA	TRBV18
CASSALTGLSGYTF	TGTGCCAGCAGTGCTCTGACAGGGCTAAGTGGCTACACCTTC	once	TRBJ1-2	TRBD1	TRBV28
CASSSGLAGGRATQYF	TGTGCCAGCAGCTCAGGACTAGCGGGGGGGAGGGCTACGCAGTATTTT	NA	TRBJ2-3	TRBD2	TRBV5-4
CASSLVAGAYGYTF	TGTGCCAGCAGCTTAGTAGCGGGGGCCTATGGCTACACCTTC	NA	TRBJ1-2	NA	TRBV7-2
CASTGWGDNYGYTF	TGTGCCAGTACTGGGTGGGGCGATAACTATGGCTACACCTTC	NA	TRBJ1-2	NA	TRBV3-1/TRBV3-2